This is a list of T cell receptor beta chains from one sample in a study of radiation and T cells in renal cell carcinoma. The method was immunoSEQ multiplex PCR; TCRdb's version includes in-frame clones alone and lacks a portion of them. Of 60,000 to 65,000 clones in the sample, roughly four fifths were seen once. The sequences come from blood, collected from a patient whose treatment included radiotherapy and nephrectomy. The receptors were sampled from a man aged 55 to 70 with renal cell carcinoma. CDR3s include the opening cysteine and the closing phenylalanine or tryptophan. A D gene is named only where the DNA matches it firmly. Clone size is given for some rows only: seen once, a few or many times, or a class if the clone is expanded.

>.|TRBJ1-3|.|TRBV5-5
CASSLSRGRGNTIYF
TGTGCCAGCAGCTTGTCTAGGGGAAGAGGAAACACCATATATTTT
>.|TRBJ2-1|TRBD2|TRBV10-2
CASSKTGLAGPEQFF
TGCGCCAGCAGTAAGACGGGACTAGCGGGACCCGAGCAGTTCTTC
>.|TRBJ2-1|.|TRBV7-6
CASSHATAGANEQFF
TGTGCCAGCAGCCACGCCACTGCGGGGGCTAATGAGCAGTTCTTC
>.|TRBJ2-5|.|TRBV27
CASYPYGGGETQYF
TGTGCCAGCTACCCTTATGGGGGCGGGGAGACCCAGTACTTC
>.|TRBJ2-2|.|TRBV18
CASSPPVALNTGELFF
TGTGCCAGCTCACCACCTGTAGCCCTGAACACCGGGGAGCTGTTTTTT
>.|TRBJ2-3|.|TRBV6-6
CASQRRADTQYF
TGTGCCAGCCAACGACGGGCAGATACGCAGTATTTT
>.|TRBJ1-2|.|TRBV7-2
CASSLQGYGYTF
TGTGCCAGCAGCCTCCAGGGGTATGGCTACACCTTC
>few|TRBJ2-7|TRBD2|TRBV7-8
CASSLGRGVADEQYF
TGTGCCAGCAGCTTAGGGCGGGGGGTTGCGGACGAGCAGTACTTC
>.|TRBJ1-2|.|TRBV29-1
CSAWDGSNYGYTF
TGCAGCGCCTGGGACGGTTCTAACTATGGCTACACCTTC
>.|TRBJ2-7|.|TRBV7-2
CASSLGRRGAYEQYF
TGTGCCAGCAGCTTAGGGAGGAGGGGCGCCTACGAGCAGTACTTC
>.|TRBJ2-2|TRBD1|TRBV11-3
CASSRKTGGNTGELFF
TGTGCCAGCAGCCGCAAGACAGGGGGAAACACCGGGGAGCTGTTTTTT
>once|TRBJ2-3|TRBD2|TRBV18
CASSLRTSGASTDTQYF
TGTGCCAGCTCACTGAGGACTAGCGGCGCTAGCACAGATACGCAGTATTTT
>.|TRBJ1-2|.|TRBV27
CASSLSRRADYGYTF
TGTGCCAGCAGTTTATCAAGGAGGGCCGACTATGGCTACACCTTC
>.|TRBJ2-1|TRBD2|TRBV4-2
CASSQEEGLANNEQFF
TGTGCCAGCAGCCAAGAAGAGGGACTAGCTAACAATGAGCAGTTCTTC